The clone carrying this T cell receptor (beta chain) was detected only a few times. This sample was taken from a study of blood T cell repertoires in COVID-19. TCRdb keeps only in-frame clones here, not all; method: immunoSEQ multiplex PCR. The sample shows around 180,000 clones, more than 70% of them seen only once. The length of the CDR3 is 14 residues. With 1 base removed from V and 5 bases from J, the gap between germline ends came to 12 bases. Germline lookup yields CDR1 MGHRA and CDR2 YSYEKL. This TCR was recovered from a man aged 40-55 years with active or convalescent COVID-19. The chain uses TRBV4-1 and TRBJ2-7, with D tentatively TRBD1 (5 bases). The sample taken for sequencing was peripheral blood. In DNA form, the CDR3 reads TGCGCCAGCAGCCAAGGTCAGGGTTTCAACGAGCAGTACTTC. It codes for CASSQGQGFNEQYF.